This TCR beta chain was found in a study of blood T cell repertoires in COVID-19 (dated by TCRdb to about 2020). Looking at the study overall: Collaborator samples came from the United States, Italy and Spain and covered acute and convalescent phases of COVID-19. The material from the prospective study consisted of cDNA or gDNA derived from T cells, B-cell-depleted T cells, or PBMCs. Subjects who had been exposed to COVID-19, were actively infected with it, or had recovered from it provided the deeply sampled blood TCRbeta repertoires that made up the dataset. The repertoires were released in a freely available public database meant as a resource for research on the immune response to SARS-CoV-2. Samples were obtained from the ongoing ImmuneRACE study (first 160 participants) and from about 1,300 subjects provided by 6 global collaborators. A de-identified subject ID, COVID-19 status, age in years and sex were almost always included in the sample metadata. Where HLA class I and class II types were available, the types were taken from metadata supplied by the sample provider, not from assay-based typing.

Findings and caveats that apply to the study as a whole: Clinical and demographic metadata were provided uncurated, with the amount varying by source and participant.

As to this clone: Its binding antigen is unknown. Per-base quality was not reported, and no clone a single base away is much larger than it.

V lost 7 bases and J lost 4 bases; the stretch between them is 17 bases long. Taken from cysteine to phenylalanine, the CDR3 has 15 residues. Just CDR3 DNA is preserved here, 45 bases in frame from base 1. CDR1 and CDR2, per the germline V gene, are MRHNA and SNTAGT. TCRbeta CDR3 regions were amplified from genomic DNA by means of the immunoSEQ Assay, a bias-controlled multiplex PCR. In the authors' own workflow: Nucleated cell counts per sample were estimated from amplification of reference gene primers within the assay. To quantify the absolute abundance of each unique TCRbeta CDR3 rearrangement, sequence reads were collapsed and filtered. For each sample, productive Simpson clonality was calculated by taking the square root of Simpson's diversity index across productive rearrangements. TCRdb holds this immuneACCESS table with in-frame rearrangements only. Some clones are missing; in checked studies, unresolved V genes explain under half, and the rest has no known cause. V and J calls and clone size are given by that table; D and trimming were obtained from the DNA. This sample is represented by roughly 390,000 clones; about 85% of them were singletons. The ten largest make up under 4% of the sample.

Collaborating institutions collected whole blood in K2EDTA tubes following their own protocols. Collaborator samples were shipped for TCRbeta analysis as frozen whole blood, isolated PBMCs, or DNA extracted from either sample type. This receptor was identified in a woman younger than 30 with acute or convalescent COVID-19. What was sequenced was peripheral blood. The chain is encoded by TRBV6-4 joined to TRBJ1-3; the D region possibly corresponds to TRBD1 (6 bases align). The bases are TGTGCCAGCAAGACCCCGGGACAAACGGGAAACACCATATATTTT. Its amino acids are CASKTPGQTGNTIYF.